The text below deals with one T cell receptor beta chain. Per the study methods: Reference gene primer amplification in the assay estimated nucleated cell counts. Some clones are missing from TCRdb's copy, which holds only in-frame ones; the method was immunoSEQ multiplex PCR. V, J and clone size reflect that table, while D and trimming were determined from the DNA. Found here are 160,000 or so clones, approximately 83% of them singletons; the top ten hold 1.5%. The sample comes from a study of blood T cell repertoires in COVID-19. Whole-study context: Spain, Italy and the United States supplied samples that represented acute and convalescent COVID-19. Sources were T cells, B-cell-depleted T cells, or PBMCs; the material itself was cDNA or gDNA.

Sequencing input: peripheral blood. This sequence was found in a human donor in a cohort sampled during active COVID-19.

CDR3 nucleotides: TGTGCCAGCAGCTTTACTAGCGGGGGATTCTACGAGCAGTACTTC. Encoded protein: CASSFTSGGFYEQYF. V usage is TRBV5-5 and J usage is TRBJ2-7, with TRBD2 matching over 11 bases. The germline gives CDR1 SGHKS, CDR2 YYEKEE (reference sequence). The CDR3 runs to 15 residues. The J segment lost 3 bases and the V segment lost 2 bases, leaving 4 bases of the junction unmatched.